This is a list of T cell receptor beta chains from one sample in a study of blood T cell repertoires in COVID-19. Sequencing was performed with immunoSEQ multiplex PCR; in TCRdb, only in-frame clones are kept and a portion is missing. The profile covers about 200,000 clones, with roughly four fifths appearing a single time and 6.5% to 8.5% taken by the ten largest. The sequencing sample was made of peripheral blood. The origin of the receptors is a human donor with acute or convalescent COVID-19. The donor label of this sample is uncertain. The CDR3 runs from the conserved cysteine through the conserved F or W.

cdr3_aa	v_call
CASSQDIKAGGNYNEQFF	TRBV3-1/TRBV3-2
CASSSWTVNTEAFF	TRBV28
CASSLVPSGINEQFF	TRBV5-1
CASSSRTGGVAGYTF	TRBV27
CASSLGRGNTEAFF	TRBV5-6
CASSPPGREGGDTQYF	TRBV11-2
CASSEGLAYEQYF	TRBV5-4
CASSGAPRETQYF	TRBV10-2
CASSYPTALYGYTF	TRBV6-6
CASSLVSGSYNEQFF	TRBV7-2
CASSLGRGYQPQHF	TRBV7-6
CASSVDGAMSTLHF	TRBV9
CASSLGAGTQQFF	TRBV7-8
CASSPRAIDNEQFF	TRBV7-2
CASTLGLAGTDTQYF	TRBV6-5
CASSPPASGRGETQYF	TRBV9
CASSHGQGKNEQYF	TRBV3-1/TRBV3-2
CASSYSPSGSTDTQYF	TRBV6-5
CASSDSSSYNSPLHF	TRBV6-6
CSVTGDTIVGYTF	TRBV29-1
CASSPPTGATAEQYF	TRBV18
CASSLDRGYQPQHF	TRBV11-2
CASTGGTGAYNEQFF	TRBV19
CASSEREMNTEAFF	TRBV18
CASSESPGTGGSYEQYF	TRBV10-1
CASSQAQHSNQPQHF	TRBV4-1
CASSTGTSGRNEQYF	TRBV6-5
CASSLASGRFTYEQFF	TRBV11-1
CAWSGTQYSMNTEAFF	TRBV30
CASKEAGGHQETQYF	TRBV5-4
CASRAEGGSWSFNTDTQYF	TRBV2
CASSVFWTSGSNEQFF	TRBV9
CASSKGQGAYNSPLHF	TRBV5-1
CASSPQGVLAKNIQYF	TRBV27
CASRSPNYEQYF	TRBV6-6
CASSSTSGSYTQYF	TRBV28
CASSLASDSLLFF	TRBV7-2
CASSPGQGNNSPLHF	TRBV5-1
CASSTGHGTDTQYF	TRBV6-5
CASTEGVFTGNTIYF	TRBV19
CASSSTPGQGKGEQYF	TRBV11-2
CASSSTPGQGSNQPQHF	TRBV27